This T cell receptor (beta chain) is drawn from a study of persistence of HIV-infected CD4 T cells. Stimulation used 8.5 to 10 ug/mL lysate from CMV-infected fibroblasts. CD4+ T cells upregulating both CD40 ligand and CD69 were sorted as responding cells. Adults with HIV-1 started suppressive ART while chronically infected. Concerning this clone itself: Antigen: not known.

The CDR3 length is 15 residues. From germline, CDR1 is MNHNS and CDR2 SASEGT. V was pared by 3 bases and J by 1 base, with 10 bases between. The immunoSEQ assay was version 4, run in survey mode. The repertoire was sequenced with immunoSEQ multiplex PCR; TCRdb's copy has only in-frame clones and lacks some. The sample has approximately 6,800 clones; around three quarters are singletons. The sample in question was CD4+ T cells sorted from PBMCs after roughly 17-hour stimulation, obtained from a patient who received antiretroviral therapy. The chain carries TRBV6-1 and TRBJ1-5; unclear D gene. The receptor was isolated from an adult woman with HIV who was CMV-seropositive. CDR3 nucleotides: TGTGCCAGCAGTGATAACAGCATGAGCAATCAGCCCCAGCATTTT. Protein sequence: CASSDNSMSNQPQHF.